Included here is one T cell receptor (beta chain) sequence, with context. Healthy adults negative for HIV, lacking recent acute infections or vaccinations, served as donors. Clones were sequenced by immunoSEQ multiplex PCR, and TCRdb holds only the in-frame ones, with some missing. Among about 1.1 million clones, approximately 78% were seen once, and the ten largest hold 0.55% to 0.7%. The sample comes from a study of shared clonotypes between healthy human individuals. The sequence was collected from a man younger than 30 in good health. Some clones in this sample may be carry-over from other donors' samples. The sequenced sample was memory CD4+ T cells from PBMCs. Subset reported: CD45RA-negative fraction.

For the CDR3, the DNA is TGTGCCAGCAGCTCGACAGGGGTCAATGAGCAGTTCTTC. It translates to CASSSTGVNEQFF. The rearrangement links TRBV7-8 to TRBJ2-1, with 8 bases lining up with TRBD1. Germline values: CDR1 SGHVS, CDR2 FQNEAQ. The CDR3 covers 13 residues. V lost 4 bases, J lost 6 bases, and 2 bases stayed unmatched.